These 27 T cell receptor beta chains were all obtained from the same sample, sequenced in a study of T-cell memory formation after mild COVID-19. From the 5' RACE reads, TCRdb called clonotypes with MiXCR, one entry per CDR3 protein. The repertoire consists of 150,000 to 200,000 distinct CDR3 sequences, with 14% occurring once and the leading ten covering roughly 14%. The source material was PBMCs or a T cell subset sorted from them (not recorded which). These receptors all come from an adult woman who had mild COVID-19 (a few samples of this study predate the infection). Cell type and time point are not known.

This clonotype was seen more than once but under ten times. The V gene is TRBV24-1, the J gene TRBJ2-4; the D gene is possibly TRBD1 (6 bases). Trimming removed 4 bases from V and 5 bases from J, with 14 bases in between. CDR1 is KGHDR, CDR2 SFDVKD, per germline. The CDR3 extends over 15 amino acids. The CDR3 region is CATSDHRVTENIQYF. For the CDR3, the DNA is TGTGCCACCAGTGACCACAGGGTAACCGAAAACATTCAGTACTTC.

This clonotype was counted only a few times. CDR3 sequence: CASSPPGLAGETQYF. CDR3 coding DNA: TGTGCCAGCTCACCCCCGGGACTAGCGGGAGAGACCCAGTACTTC. The V gene is TRBV18, the J gene TRBJ2-5; 12 nucleotides agree with TRBD2. The CDR3 contains 15 residues. Germline CDR1 KGHSH, CDR2 LQKENI. The V segment lost 3 bases and the J segment 4 bases; nucleotides outside the gene matches: 3.

In its sample, this clonotype was seen a few times. The V call is TRBV5-5, the J call TRBJ2-2, with a possible D match to TRBD2 (5 bases). CDR1 SGHKS and CDR2 YYEKEE come from the germline V gene (reference sequence). Trimming pared 0 bases from V and 4 bases from J, leaving 10 bases between. The CDR3 has 15 amino acids. In DNA, the CDR3 is TGTGCCAGCAGCTTGGGAGGGTCGGTCACCGGGGAGCTGTTTTTT. Protein product: CASSLGGSVTGELFF. The full variable domain, completed using reference TRBV5-5 and TRBJ2-2, is DAGVTQSPTHLIKTRGQQVTLRCSPISGHKSVSWYQQVLGQGPQFIFQYYEKEERGRGNFPDRFSARQFPNYSSELNVNALLLGDSALYLCASSLGGSVTGELFFGEGSRLTVL.

This clonotype was detected only a few times. The rearrangement links TRBV14 to TRBJ1-1, with D unclear. With 0 bases removed from V and 1 base from J, the gap between germline ends came to 12 bases. Germline V gives CDR1 SGHDN, CDR2 FVKESK. The CDR3 spans 16 residues. CDR3 DNA: TGTGCCAGCAGCCAAGATATCCTCAGAAGGAACACTGAAGCTTTCTTT. Residues: CASSQDILRRNTEAFF.

The rearrangement joins TRBV3-1 to TRBJ2-6; no clear D gene. This CDR3 has 14 residues. V dropped 2 bases and J dropped 4 bases, with 6 bases sitting between them. CDR1 is LGHDT and CDR2 is YNNKEL in the germline V gene (reference sequence). CDR3 DNA sequence: TGTGCCAGCAGCCAAACCCGGGGGGCCAACGTCCTGACTTTC. This translates into CASSQTRGANVLTF.

This clonotype was observed a handful of times. This chain links TRBV7-2 with TRBJ2-5; the D is unclear. The CDR3 loop spans 16 amino acids. The ends were cut back, 2 bases at V and 5 bases at J, with 18 bases in the middle. Per the germline V gene, CDR1 is SGHTA and CDR2 is FQGNSA. CDR3 residues: CASSLWAAQLHETQYF. The CDR3 nucleotides are TGTGCCAGCAGCTTATGGGCGGCCCAACTCCATGAGACCCAGTACTTC.

This clonotype was seen a handful of times. The chain joins TRBV12-3 or TRBV12-4 to TRBJ2-1; the D gene is possibly TRBD2 (6 bases). V was shortened by 5 bases and J by 4 bases, with 12 bases between the two germline ends. The length of the CDR3 is 14 residues. The CDR3: CASSGGTAYNEQFF. CDR3 coding DNA: TGTGCCAGCAGTGGAGGGACGGCATACAATGAGCAGTTCTTC.

The chain combines TRBV4-1 with TRBJ2-5, with 8 bases lining up with TRBD2. From germline, CDR1 is MGHRA and CDR2 YSYEKL. This CDR3 has 16 amino acids. J gave up 5 bases and V 3 bases, and 11 bases lay outside the gene matches. The CDR3 DNA is TGCGCCAGCAGCCACTCGATGGGGACTAGAGGGGAGACCCAGTACTTC. It specifies CASSHSMGTRGETQYF.

This clonotype occurred a few times. The rearrangement links TRBV5-5 to TRBJ1-1; unclear D gene. Germline loops: CDR1 SGHKS, CDR2 YYEKEE (reference sequence). V was pared by 0 bases and J by 4 bases, with 10 bases between. This CDR3 has 14 residues. The CDR3 region has the DNA TGTGCCAGCAGCTTGGAAGGGTCGGTCACTGAAGCTTTCTTT. It specifies CASSLEGSVTEAFF.

This chain uses TRBV12-3 or TRBV12-4 with TRBJ1-5, with a possible D match to TRBD1 (6 bases). V was shortened by 6 bases and J by 4 bases, with 10 bases between the two germline ends. This CDR3 is built from 13 residues. DNA for the CDR3: TGTGCCAGCAGCTCCGACAGGAATCAGCCCCAGCATTTT. This sequence encodes CASSSDRNQPQHF.

The table lists this clonotype with a few counts. The rearrangement joins TRBV5-1 to TRBJ2-1, with D possibly matching TRBD2 (6 bases). V lost 4 bases, J lost 3 bases, and 20 bases lay in between. CDR1 and CDR2 (germline): SGHRS, YFSETQ. This CDR3 contains 17 residues. The CDR3 DNA reads TGCGCCAGCAGCCCTTCCCGACTAGTCGACTTCTACAATGAGCAGTTCTTC. Translation: CASSPSRLVDFYNEQFF.

This clonotype was seen more than once but under ten times. The CDR3 nucleotides read TGTGCCAGCAGTTATGGAGAGGAATGGGATGAAAAACTGTTTTTT. Translation gives CASSYGEEWDEKLFF. The V and J genes are TRBV6-5 and TRBJ1-4; D not certain. Trimming removed 3 bases from V and 6 bases from J, with 14 bases in between. The CDR3 loop spans 15 amino acids. CDR1 MNHEY and CDR2 SVGAGI come from the germline V gene.

This sequence joins TRBV5-5 and TRBJ2-3; D call uncertain. Germline CDR1 and CDR2: SGHKS and YYEKEE (reference sequence). CDR3 length: 13 residues. The ends were cut back, 0 bases at V and 5 bases at J, with 7 bases in the middle. CDR3 loop: CASSLENRDTQYF. The CDR3 DNA reads as TGTGCCAGCAGCTTGGAAAACCGAGATACGCAGTATTTT.

This clonotype was counted only a few times. V is TRBV6-2 or TRBV6-3 and J is TRBJ2-7, with a tentative D call TRBD2 (6 bases). From germline, CDR1 is MNHEY and CDR2 SVGEGT. V dropped 5 bases and J dropped 1 base, with 12 bases sitting between them. The CDR3 is made up of 14 amino acids. The CDR3 nucleotides read TGTGCCAGCAGTCTCCGGGAGTTTTCCTACGAGCAGTACTTC. Protein: CASSLREFSYEQYF.

The rearrangement uses TRBV7-9 and TRBJ2-7; the D gene is possibly TRBD2 (5 bases). CDR3 length equals 13 residues. V shed 5 bases and J shed 7 bases, with 15 bases lying between them. Germline CDR1 SEHNR, CDR2 FQNEAQ (reference sequence). As DNA, the CDR3 is TGTGCCAGCAGCCCCTCCTCGGGGAAAGAGCAGTACTTC. This codes for CASSPSSGKEQYF.

The genes are TRBV18 and TRBJ1-1, with TRBD1 matching 7 bases. V trimming: 3 bases; J trimming: 2 bases; junction bases outside the gene matches: 6. The CDR3 is 15 amino acids. Germline CDR1 is KGHSH and CDR2 is LQKENI. This CDR3 is CASSPAGGLNTEAFF. The CDR3 region has the DNA TGTGCCAGCTCACCGGCAGGGGGGCTTAACACTGAAGCTTTCTTT.

The chain recombines TRBV10-3 with TRBJ1-1; TRBD1 is a possible D gene (6 bases). V lost 0 bases and J lost 5, with 13 bases in between. Germline CDR1 reads ENHRY; CDR2 reads SYGVKD. This CDR3 region has 15 residues. The CDR3 coding sequence is TGTGCCATCAGTGAGTCGGGGGGGCGCCGAACTGAAGCTTTCTTT. This gives the protein CAISESGGRRTEAFF.

This chain links TRBV12-3 or TRBV12-4 with TRBJ1-1; D not resolved. The V and J ends lost 3 bases and 3 bases respectively, with 8 bases between them. This CDR3 is built from 13 residues. DNA for the CDR3: TGTGCCAGCAGTTTGAGGCGAGACACTGAAGCTTTCTTT. Protein: CASSLRRDTEAFF.

The chain uses TRBV5-1 and TRBJ2-3, with a weak D call TRBD1 (6 bases). Germline loops: CDR1 SGHRS, CDR2 YFSETQ. Trimming left V 2 bases short and J 4 bases short, with 20 bases between. The CDR3 runs to 17 residues. The CDR3, as DNA: TGCGCCAGCAGCTTCTTTTTGCGGACAGACGGGCCAGATACGCAGTATTTT. The encoded protein is CASSFFLRTDGPDTQYF. Complete variable domain (other parts from reference TRBV5-1 and TRBJ2-3): KAGVTQTPRYLIKTRGQQVTLSCSPISGHRSVSWYQQTPGQGLQFLFEYFSETQRNKGNFPGRFSGRQFSNSRSEMNVSTLELGDSALYLCASSFFLRTDGPDTQYFGPGTRLTVL.

In nucleotides, the CDR3 is TGTGCCAGCAGTCCAGTCCGAGAAGCTTTCTTT. It specifies CASSPVREAFF. V is TRBV6-1 and J is TRBJ1-1; no firm D call. The CDR3 length is 11 residues. Trimming stripped 5 bases from V and 8 bases from J, with 9 bases between. Germline loops: CDR1 MNHNS, CDR2 SASEGT.

This clonotype has more than one count but fewer than ten. The chain combines TRBV2 with TRBJ2-5; 11 bases align to TRBD2. The CDR3 spans 17 residues. Germline trimming cut 4 bases from V and 3 bases from J; bases unmatched to any gene: 10. Per the germline V gene, CDR1 is SNHLY and CDR2 is FYNNEI. In DNA form, the CDR3 reads TGTGCCAGCAGTGCCCTAGCGGGGGGTCCCAACAAAGAGACCCAGTACTTC. This codes for CASSALAGGPNKETQYF.

The table lists this clonotype with a few counts. This rearrangement joins TRBV4-1 to TRBJ2-1, with D hard to call. V was cut by 6 bases and J by 1 base, with 13 bases left in between. This CDR3 contains 15 residues. Germline V gene data show CDR1 as MGHRA and CDR2 as YSYEKL. The CDR3: CASSIALGSYNEQFF. The CDR3 region has the DNA TGCGCCAGCAGTATTGCCCTAGGTTCCTACAATGAGCAGTTCTTC.

This clonotype has ten or more counts. The gene calls are TRBV29-1 and TRBJ2-5; 10 bases fit TRBD2. V lost 1 base, J lost 2 bases, and 1 base stayed unmatched. The CDR3 totals 14 residues. The germline V gene encodes CDR1 SQVTM and CDR2 ANQGSEA. The CDR3: CSVEVLAGQETQYF. The CDR3 DNA is TGCAGCGTTGAAGTACTAGCGGGACAAGAGACCCAGTACTTC. Drawing the rest from reference TRBV29-1 and TRBJ2-5, the complete variable domain is SAVISQKPSRDICQRGTSLTIQCQVDSQVTMMFWYRQQPGQSLTLIATANQGSEATYESGFVIDKFPISRPNLTFSTLTVSNMSPEDSSIYLCSVEVLAGQETQYFGPGTRLLVL.

The chain links TRBV25-1 to TRBJ1-6; D remains ambiguous. CDR1 and CDR2 (germline): MGHDK, SYGVNS. Trimming took off 3 bases at V and 11 bases at J, with 11 bases between the two ends. This CDR3 is 13 amino acids long. The CDR3 bases are TGTGCCAGCAGTGATGTCTTGGATACACCCCTCCACTTT. It translates to CASSDVLDTPLHF.

This clonotype appeared a few times. This rearrangement joins TRBV6-2 or TRBV6-3 to TRBJ2-1, with 7 bases lining up with TRBD1. V was clipped by 6 bases and J by 2 bases; unmatched bases: 19. This CDR3 contains 19 residues. Germline V gene sequence: CDR1 MNHEY, CDR2 SVGEGT. In DNA form, the CDR3 reads TGTGCCAGCAGCTATGCCCAGCGGACAGGCCCCTCAACCTACAATGAGCAGTTCTTC. As protein: CASSYAQRTGPSTYNEQFF.

This clonotype was counted at least ten times. The V gene is TRBV7-9, the J gene TRBJ2-1; the D gene could be TRBD1 or TRBD2 (8 bases each). Trimming cost V 2 bases and J 7 bases, with 27 bases left between them. The CDR3 contains 19 residues. From germline, CDR1 is SEHNR and CDR2 FQNEAQ (reference sequence). The CDR3 is CASSLRRQGASGLRNEQFF. CDR3 bases: TGTGCCAGCAGCTTAAGGCGTCAGGGGGCTAGCGGGTTAAGGAATGAGCAGTTCTTC.

This clonotype appeared many times. V usage is TRBV7-9 and J usage is TRBJ1-2, with D hard to call. Looked up from germline, CDR1 is SEHNR and CDR2 is FQNEAQ (reference sequence). V dropped 3 bases and J dropped 8 bases, with 7 bases sitting between them. The CDR3 covers 11 residues. CDR3 sequence (DNA): TGTGCCAGCAGCTTGAGAGGAGGCTACACCTTC. Encoded protein: CASSLRGGYTF.